The next 5 T cell receptor beta chains were all read from a single sample in a study of T cell changes during pregnancy in multiple sclerosis. Clones were sequenced by immunoSEQ multiplex PCR, and TCRdb holds only the in-frame ones, with some missing. The table lists around 35,000 clones, almost 90% of them singletons. Sequencing was performed on CD8+ T cells from peripheral blood mononuclear cells, taken after pregnancy. Source of these receptors: a female donor with multiple sclerosis, enrolled in a pregnancy study.

The V call is TRBV30, the J call TRBJ2-7; 11 bases are shared with TRBD2. Trimming at V came to 4 bases and at J to 6 bases, leaving 8 bases not matched to a gene. Germline V lookup: CDR1 GTSNPN, CDR2 SVGIG (reference sequence). This CDR3 is built from 14 residues. In DNA form, the CDR3 reads TGTGCCTGGAACCCCGGGACTAGCGGCGGCGAGCAGTACTTC. It codes for CAWNPGTSGGEQYF.

V and J are TRBV9 and TRBJ2-2; 10 positions match TRBD1. The CDR3 is 17 residues long. CDR1 SGDLS and CDR2 YYNGEE come from the germline V gene. With 2 bases clipped from V and 6 bases from J, the junction kept 10 bases outside the gene matches. This chain's CDR3 is CASSVQGTGEFAGELFF. Here the CDR3 DNA reads TGTGCCAGCAGCGTTCAAGGGACAGGGGAGTTTGCCGGGGAGCTGTTTTTT.

V is TRBV5-4 and J is TRBJ2-3; the D gene is possibly TRBD2 (7 bases). Germline values: CDR1 SGHNT, CDR2 YYREEE (reference sequence). V gave up 4 bases and J gave up 0 bases, with 21 bases separating them. The length of the CDR3 is 18 residues. Written as DNA, the CDR3 is TGTGCCAGCAGCGACAGATTAGGGGGGGGGACTAGCACAGATACGCAGTATTTT. Translated, it gives CASSDRLGGGTSTDTQYF.

The chain couples TRBV5-6 to TRBJ2-1; 8 bases agree with TRBD2. J gave up 7 bases and V 2 bases, and 5 bases lay outside the gene matches. The CDR3 runs 14 residues. The germline CDR1 and CDR2 sequences are SGHDT and YYEEEE. The CDR3 coding sequence is TGTGCCAGCAGCTTTGGGACTAGTGGGAATGAGCAGTTCTTC. It codes for CASSFGTSGNEQFF.

The V call is TRBV7-2, the J call TRBJ2-4; no clear D gene. The CDR3 sequence is 13 residues long. CDR1 is SGHTA and CDR2 is FQGNSA in the germline V gene. The ends were cut back, 4 bases at V and 6 bases at J, with 10 bases in the middle. Written as DNA, the CDR3 is TGTGCCAGCAGCTCCCTCGAGAGAAACATTCAGTACTTC. Protein: CASSSLERNIQYF.